This note documents a single T cell receptor beta chain sequence. The sample comes from a study of CD8 T cells in Susac syndrome. Study details: Patients with Susac syndrome had blood drawn and were at that point therapy-naive, on corticosteroids, or on intravenous immunoglobulin alone.

The RNA input was roughly 0.45 to 1 ug, and it was reverse transcribed with random hexamers. The immunoSEQ assay covered 54 Vbeta and 13 Jbeta segments for CDR3. TCRdb independently ran MiXCR on the immunoSEQ multiplex PCR reads; one entry per CDR3 protein. The sample gives some 180,000 distinct CDR3 sequences, roughly 94% of which show up once; about 0.1% is in the top ten. Trimming removed 4 bases from V and 0 bases from J, with 12 bases in between. Germline CDR1 reads SQVTM; CDR2 reads ANQGSEA. This CDR3 spans 14 amino acids. Material for sequencing was CD4+ T cells from PBMCs. The TCR originated in a human donor with Susac syndrome. The V gene is TRBV29-1, the J gene TRBJ1-1, with a tentative D call TRBD1 (5 bases). CDR3 nucleotides: TGCAGCGTTGCTTCTCCAGGGATGAACACTGAAGCTTTCTTT. It translates to CSVASPGMNTEAFF. Combining the CDR3 with reference TRBV29-1 and TRBJ1-1 gives the whole variable domain SAVISQKPSRDICQRGTSLTIQCQVDSQVTMMFWYRQQPGQSLTLIATANQGSEATYESGFVIDKFPISRPNLTFSTLTVSNMSPEDSSIYLCSVASPGMNTEAFFGQGTRLTVV.